This record concerns one TCR beta chain sequence. The data derive from a study of blood T cell repertoires in COVID-19. Profiled with immunoSEQ multiplex PCR; TCRdb holds only in-frame clones, not every one. The sample lists hundreds of thousands of clones, approximately 90% occurring once. Germline loops: CDR1 MNHNY, CDR2 SVGAGI (reference sequence). The CDR3 contains 13 residues. V lost 7 bases, J lost 1 base, and 3 bases stayed unmatched. The chain is built from TRBV6-6 and TRBJ2-7; 8 positions agree with TRBD2. The sample taken for sequencing was peripheral blood. The source of this sequence is a woman aged 25 to 39 with acute or convalescent COVID-19. The CDR3 sequence: CASNLAGSYEQYF. CDR3 DNA: TGTGCCAGCAATCTAGCGGGTTCCTACGAGCAGTACTTC.